The 30 T cell receptor beta chains below all came from one sample that was sequenced in a study of blood T cell repertoires in COVID-19. Clones were sequenced by immunoSEQ multiplex PCR, and TCRdb holds only the in-frame ones, with some missing. Of around 50,000 clones in the sample, around 86% are singletons; the top ten hold around 2.9%. The sequencing sample was made of peripheral blood. These receptor sequences come from a woman over 75 with acute or convalescent COVID-19.

The V gene is TRBV7-6, the J gene TRBJ2-1, with D possibly matching TRBD1 (6 bases). The germline CDR1 and CDR2 sequences are SGHVS and FNYEAQ. The CDR3 has 15 residues. Trimming took 5 bases from V and 0 from J, leaving 11 bases between them. As DNA, the CDR3 is TGTGCCAGCAGCCCGGACAGCGCCTCCTACAATGAGCAGTTCTTC. It specifies CASSPDSASYNEQFF.

A single count supports this clone. The genes are TRBV5-1 and TRBJ1-2, with D possibly TRBD1 on 6 matching bases. V was shortened by 0 bases and J by 7 bases, with 10 bases between the two germline ends. Germline CDR1 SGHRS, CDR2 YFSETQ. The CDR3 has 13 amino acids. CDR3 DNA sequence: TGCGCCAGCAGCTTGGCAGGGGTCGGTGGCTACACCTTC. The encoded protein is CASSLAGVGGYTF.

V and J are TRBV6-5 and TRBJ1-5, with 7 bases fitting TRBD1. Germline assignment: CDR1 MNHEY and CDR2 SVGAGI. With V trimmed by 10 bases and J by 6 bases, 6 bases remained unmatched. This CDR3 comprises 12 residues. CDR3 loop: CAIDRASQPQHF. Written as DNA, the CDR3 is TGTGCCATCGACAGGGCGAGTCAGCCCCAGCATTTT.

The chain recombines TRBV7-2 with TRBJ1-1; D is unclear. V lost 3 bases to trimming and J lost 1 base, with 9 bases between them. The CDR3 is made up of 14 amino acids. Germline V gives CDR1 SGHTA, CDR2 FQGNSA. This CDR3 is CASSFIQANTEAFF. DNA for the CDR3: TGTGCCAGCAGCTTTATCCAGGCGAACACTGAAGCTTTCTTT.

The chain has TRBV5-4 and TRBJ2-1; D remains ambiguous. From germline, CDR1 is SGHNT and CDR2 YYREEE (reference sequence). Trimming left V 5 bases short and J 2 bases short, with 14 bases between. The CDR3 has 15 residues. Here the CDR3 reads CASSPSSNTYNEQFF. The CDR3 DNA reads TGTGCCAGCAGTCCTTCTAGTAATACCTACAATGAGCAGTTCTTC.

V gene TRBV7-3 combines with J gene TRBJ2-3; no clear D gene. Trimming took off 5 bases at V and 0 bases at J, with 15 bases between the two ends. The CDR3 extends over 16 amino acids. Germline CDR1 is SGHTA and CDR2 is FQGTGA. The CDR3 sequence: CASSPNPKPSTDTQYF. CDR3 in DNA: TGTGCCAGCAGCCCTAACCCGAAGCCTAGCACAGATACGCAGTATTTT.

In its sample, this clone was seen a few times. J is TRBJ2-5 and V is TRBV10-3, with 8 bases that match TRBD2. CDR1 ENHRY and CDR2 SYGVKD come from the germline V gene. The V and J ends lost 10 bases and 0 bases, in that order; junction bases with no gene match: 7. The CDR3 covers 14 residues. DNA for the CDR3: TGTGCCACTTATAGCGGGGCATACCAAGAGACCCAGTACTTC. Its protein product is CATYSGAYQETQYF.

This clone was picked up one time. The chain has TRBV27 and TRBJ2-5; D might be TRBD1 (5 bases). The CDR3 consists of 13 residues. Germline V gene sequence: CDR1 MNHEY, CDR2 SMNVEV (reference sequence). V lost 1 base and J lost 3, with 6 bases in between. The CDR3 reads CASSLLGEETQYF. The CDR3 bases are TGTGCCAGCAGTTTATTAGGGGAAGAGACCCAGTACTTC.

The J gene is TRBJ1-3, the V gene TRBV10-1; D is uncertain. The CDR3 runs 13 residues. Germline V lookup: CDR1 WNHNN, CDR2 SYGVQD (reference sequence). Trimming removed 4 bases from V and 1 base from J, with 5 bases in between. CDR3 sequence: CASSGGSGNTIYF. The CDR3, as DNA: TGCGCCAGCAGTGGAGGATCTGGAAACACCATATATTTT.

The chain employs TRBV4-2 and TRBJ1-1, with D unclear. The ends were cut back, 0 bases at V and 3 bases at J, with 8 bases in the middle. CDR1 and CDR2 from the germline V gene are LGHNA and YNFKEQ. The CDR3 length is 14 residues. In nucleotides, the CDR3 is TGTGCCAGCAGCCAAGAGGAGGGAGACACTGAAGCTTTCTTT. It encodes CASSQEEGDTEAFF.

V usage is TRBV24-1 and J usage is TRBJ2-1; 8 positions agree with TRBD2. The CDR3 spans 14 residues. With V trimmed by 1 base and J by 9 bases, 4 bases remained unmatched. Germline V gives CDR1 KGHDR, CDR2 SFDVKD. Here the CDR3 DNA reads TGTGCCACCAGTGATTTTGATCGGGAGGGTGAGCAGTTCTTC. It encodes CATSDFDREGEQFF.

The rearrangement uses TRBV5-8 and TRBJ1-1; 8 bases align to TRBD1. The trim removed 6 bases at V and 3 bases at J, leaving 7 bases unmatched. The CDR3 is 14 amino acids. Germline V gene lookup returns CDR1 SGHTS and CDR2 YDEGEE. The CDR3 bases are TGTGCCAGCACCTTTCAGGGGGCCTACACTGAAGCTTTCTTT. Translated: CASTFQGAYTEAFF.

The chain is built from TRBV6-5 and TRBJ2-7; 7 positions match TRBD1. Per germline, CDR1 MNHEY and CDR2 SVGAGI. The ends lost 0 bases at V and 2 bases at J; junction bases unmatched: 4. This CDR3 is 15 amino acids long. CDR3 in DNA: TGTGCCAGCAGTTACTCGACCGACAGGGCCTACGAGCAGTACTTC. Its translation is CASSYSTDRAYEQYF.

The chain recombines TRBV6-5 with TRBJ1-2, with 9 bases aligning to TRBD1. With V trimmed by 6 bases and J by 4 bases, 6 bases remained unmatched. This CDR3 contains 14 residues. The germline CDR1 and CDR2 sequences are MNHEY and SVGAGI. The CDR3 DNA reads TGTGCCAGCAGCCAGACAGGGGGTTTCTATGGCTACACCTTC. It is translated as CASSQTGGFYGYTF.

V gene TRBV30 combines with J gene TRBJ2-2; D gene uncertain. From germline, CDR1 is GTSNPN and CDR2 SVGIG (reference sequence). V lost 8 bases and J 3 bases, leaving 10 bases between the germline ends. This CDR3 spans 12 amino acids. CDR3 in DNA: TGTGCCAGCCAGGTGTACACCGGGGAGCTGTTTTTT. Amino acids: CASQVYTGELFF.

The rearrangement links TRBV19 to TRBJ1-4; 10 bases match TRBD1. V was clipped by 6 bases and J by 7 bases; unmatched bases: 8. The V gene's germline CDR1 is LNHDA and CDR2 SQIVND (reference sequence). The CDR3 totals 15 residues. In nucleotides, the CDR3 is TGTGCCAGTAGCCAGGGACAGGGGACGAGTGAAAAACTGTTTTTT. The encoded protein is CASSQGQGTSEKLFF.

The V and J genes are TRBV2 and TRBJ1-1; TRBD1 matches at 7 bases. The CDR3 is 12 residues long. The trim removed 9 bases at V and 7 bases at J, leaving 8 bases unmatched. Per germline, CDR1 SNHLY and CDR2 FYNNEI. The CDR3, as DNA: TGTGCCAGAATTACCCGGGACAGTGAAGCTTTCTTT. Its protein is CARITRDSEAFF.

The V and J genes are TRBV18 and TRBJ1-1; 7 bases are shared with TRBD1. CDR1 and CDR2 (germline): KGHSH, LQKENI. The length of the CDR3 is 13 residues. V trimming: 1 base; J trimming: 6 bases; junction bases outside the gene matches: 2. The CDR3 protein is CASSPLGGSEAFF. CDR3 nucleotide sequence: TGTGCCAGCTCACCACTAGGGGGCTCTGAAGCTTTCTTT.

The V gene is TRBV5-4, the J gene TRBJ1-3; no definite D call. Germline loops: CDR1 SGHNT, CDR2 YYREEE (reference sequence). The CDR3 loop spans 15 amino acids. V was shortened by 3 bases and J by 0 bases, with 10 bases between the two germline ends. Here the CDR3 DNA reads TGTGCCAGCAGCTCCTCCGGAGGCTCTGGAAACACCATATATTTT. Protein: CASSSSGGSGNTIYF.

The chain has TRBV18 and TRBJ2-5; 11 nucleotides agree with TRBD1. The germline V gene has CDR1 KGHSH and CDR2 LQKENI. This CDR3 comprises 14 residues. V was pared by 5 bases and J by 5 bases, with 4 bases of the junction left unmatched. The CDR3 loop reads CASSRTGGEETQYF. The CDR3 DNA follows: TGTGCCAGCTCAAGGACAGGGGGCGAGGAGACCCAGTACTTC.

The CDR3 DNA follows: TGCAGCGCCCGGGACAGGACTAGTAGGAACACCGGGGAGCTGTTTTTT. This codes for CSARDRTSRNTGELFF. The genes are TRBV29-1 and TRBJ2-2; weak D call: TRBD1 (8 bases). Trimming left V 7 bases short and J 1 base short, with 19 bases between. This CDR3 is built from 16 residues. Germline lookup yields CDR1 SQVTM and CDR2 ANQGSEA.

V gene TRBV12-3 or TRBV12-4 combines with J gene TRBJ2-1; TRBD1 agrees at 9 bases. After removal of 5 bases from V and 8 bases from J, the junction contained 4 bases not matched to a gene. The CDR3 loop spans 13 amino acids. The CDR3 loop reads CASSRGQGYEQFF. The CDR3 nucleotides read TGTGCCAGCAGTCGGGGACAGGGCTATGAGCAGTTCTTC.

V usage is TRBV24-1 and J usage is TRBJ1-2; 9 bases fit TRBD1. Looked up from germline, CDR1 is KGHDR and CDR2 is SFDVKD. This CDR3 has 13 amino acids. V shed 3 bases, J shed 5 bases, and the junction held 0 bases outside the gene matches. CDR3 loop: CATSDGQGYGYTF. CDR3 nucleotides: TGTGCCACCAGTGATGGACAGGGGTATGGCTACACCTTC.

This clone was found a few times. The CDR3 sequence: CASSQVRGPTNYGYTF. The CDR3 coding sequence is TGCGCCAGCAGCCAAGTGCGGGGGCCGACTAACTATGGCTACACCTTC. The chain carries TRBV4-1 and TRBJ1-2, with TRBD1 as a possible D gene (6 bases). Trimming shortened V by 1 base and J by 0 bases, and 12 bases separated the two germline ends. The CDR3 is 16 amino acids. Germline V gene sequence: CDR1 MGHRA, CDR2 YSYEKL.

The chain carries TRBV2 and TRBJ2-7; possible D gene TRBD2, 6 bases. Germline V gene lookup returns CDR1 SNHLY and CDR2 FYNNEI. This CDR3 is 13 amino acids long. V lost 7 bases, J lost 1 base, and 11 bases lay in between. The CDR3 sequence is CASMEGLSYEQYF. Here the CDR3 DNA reads TGTGCCAGCATGGAGGGGTTGTCCTACGAGCAGTACTTC.

The rearrangement uses TRBV7-9 and TRBJ1-3; 7 bases align to TRBD1. The germline CDR1 and CDR2 sequences are SEHNR and FQNEAQ (reference sequence). Trimming at V came to 5 bases and at J to 4 bases, leaving 5 bases not matched to a gene. The length of the CDR3 is 14 residues. The CDR3 sequence is CASSPGGNGNTIYF. In DNA, the CDR3 is TGTGCCAGCAGCCCAGGGGGTAACGGAAACACCATATATTTT. The entire variable domain, with the rest obtained from reference TRBV7-9 and TRBJ1-3, is as follows: DTGVSQNPRHKITKRGQNVTFRCDPISEHNRLYWYRQTLGQGPEFLTYFQNEAQLEKSRLLSDRFSAERPKGSFSTLEIQRTEQGDSAMYLCASSPGGNGNTIYFGEGSWLTVV.

The chain combines TRBV30 with TRBJ1-6; the match to TRBD1 covers 8 bases. The CDR3 extends over 15 amino acids. The germline V gene has CDR1 GTSNPN and CDR2 SVGIG (reference sequence). V shed 5 bases and J 2 bases; nucleotides not matched to a gene: 5. The CDR3 spells CAWAIQGAYNSPLHF. As DNA, the CDR3 is TGTGCCTGGGCCATACAGGGGGCCTATAATTCACCCCTCCACTTT.

This chain links TRBV2 with TRBJ1-5; TRBD1 agrees at 10 bases. Germline loops: CDR1 SNHLY, CDR2 FYNNEI. The ends lost 5 bases at V and 11 bases at J; junction bases unmatched: 9. The CDR3 covers 14 residues. The CDR3 loop reads CASSMGQGRGAQHF. CDR3 sequence (DNA): TGTGCCAGCAGTATGGGACAGGGGAGAGGGGCCCAGCATTTT.

The J gene is TRBJ1-2, the V gene TRBV19; D gene unclear. The CDR3 runs 13 residues. Germline lookup yields CDR1 LNHDA and CDR2 SQIVND (reference sequence). Trimming shortened V by 1 base and J by 3 bases, and 6 bases separated the two germline ends. The CDR3: CASSIVEDYGYTF. In nucleotides, the CDR3 is TGTGCCAGTAGTATAGTGGAGGACTATGGCTACACCTTC.

This chain connects TRBV3-1 (or the pseudogene TRBV3-2) to TRBJ2-7, with 8 bases aligning to TRBD2. V lost 3 bases, J lost 3 bases, and 7 bases stayed unmatched. The CDR3 length is 15 residues. Per germline, CDR1 LGHDT and CDR2 YNNKEL (reference sequence). CDR3 loop: CASSQSTSEIYEQYF. The CDR3 DNA is TGTGCCAGCAGCCAGTCGACTAGCGAGATCTACGAGCAGTACTTC.